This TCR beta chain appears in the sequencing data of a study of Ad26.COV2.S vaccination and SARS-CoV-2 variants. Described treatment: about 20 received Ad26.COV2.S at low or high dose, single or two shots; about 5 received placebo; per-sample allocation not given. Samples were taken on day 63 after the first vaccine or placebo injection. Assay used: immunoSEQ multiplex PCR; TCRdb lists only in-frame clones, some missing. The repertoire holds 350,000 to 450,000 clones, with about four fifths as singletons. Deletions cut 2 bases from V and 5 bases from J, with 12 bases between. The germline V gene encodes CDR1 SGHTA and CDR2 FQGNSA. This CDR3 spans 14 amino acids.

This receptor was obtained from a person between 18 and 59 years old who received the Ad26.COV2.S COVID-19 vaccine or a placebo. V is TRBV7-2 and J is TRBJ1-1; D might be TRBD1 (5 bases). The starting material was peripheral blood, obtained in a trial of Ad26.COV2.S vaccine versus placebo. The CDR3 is CASSLIGGETEAFF. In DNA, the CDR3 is TGTGCCAGCAGCTTAATCGGAGGGGAGACTGAAGCTTTCTTT.